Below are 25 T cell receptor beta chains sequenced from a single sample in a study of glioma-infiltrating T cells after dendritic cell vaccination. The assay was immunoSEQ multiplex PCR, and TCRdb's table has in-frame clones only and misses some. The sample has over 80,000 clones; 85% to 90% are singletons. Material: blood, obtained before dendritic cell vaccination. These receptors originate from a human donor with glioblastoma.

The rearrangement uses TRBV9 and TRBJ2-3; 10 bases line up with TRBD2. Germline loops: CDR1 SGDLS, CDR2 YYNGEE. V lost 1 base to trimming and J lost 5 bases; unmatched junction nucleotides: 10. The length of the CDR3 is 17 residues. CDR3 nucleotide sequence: TGTGCCAGCAGCGTAAGGGGGACTAGCGCTGTGCAAGATACGCAGTATTTT. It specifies CASSVRGTSAVQDTQYF.

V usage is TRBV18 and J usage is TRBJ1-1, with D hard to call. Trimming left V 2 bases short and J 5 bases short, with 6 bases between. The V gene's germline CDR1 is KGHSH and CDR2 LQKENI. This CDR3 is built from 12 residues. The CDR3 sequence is CASSPTRTEAFF. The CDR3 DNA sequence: TGTGCCAGCTCACCAACGCGGACTGAAGCTTTCTTT.

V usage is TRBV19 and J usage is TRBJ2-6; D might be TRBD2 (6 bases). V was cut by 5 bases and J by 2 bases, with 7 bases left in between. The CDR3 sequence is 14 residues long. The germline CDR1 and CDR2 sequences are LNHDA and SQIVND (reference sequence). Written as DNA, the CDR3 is TGTGCCAGTAGTGGAGGGGCTGGGGCCAACGTCCTGACTTTC. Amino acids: CASSGGAGANVLTF.

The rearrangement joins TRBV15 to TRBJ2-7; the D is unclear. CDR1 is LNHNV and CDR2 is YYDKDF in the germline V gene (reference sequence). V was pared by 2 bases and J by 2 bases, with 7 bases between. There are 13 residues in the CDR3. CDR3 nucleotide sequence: TGTGCCACCAGCAGAACTTCTCCCTACGAGCAGTACTTC. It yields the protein CATSRTSPYEQYF.

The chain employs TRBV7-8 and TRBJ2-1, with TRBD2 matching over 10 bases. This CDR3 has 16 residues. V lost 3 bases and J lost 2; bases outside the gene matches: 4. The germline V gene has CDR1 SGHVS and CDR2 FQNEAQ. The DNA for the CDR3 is TGTGCCAGCAGCTTGAGCGGGAGGGCCACCTACAATGAGCAGTTCTTC. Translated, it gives CASSLSGRATYNEQFF.

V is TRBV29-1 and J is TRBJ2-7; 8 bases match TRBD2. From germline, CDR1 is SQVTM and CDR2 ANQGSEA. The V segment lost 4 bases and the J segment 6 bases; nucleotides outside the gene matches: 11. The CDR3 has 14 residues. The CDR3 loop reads CSVVGSGTPLEQYF. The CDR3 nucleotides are TGCAGCGTTGTCGGTAGCGGGACGCCCCTCGAGCAGTACTTC.

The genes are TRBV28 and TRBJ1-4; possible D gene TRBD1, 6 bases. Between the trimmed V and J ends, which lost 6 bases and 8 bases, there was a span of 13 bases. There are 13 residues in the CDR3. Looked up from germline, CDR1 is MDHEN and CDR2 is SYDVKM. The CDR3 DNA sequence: TGTGCCAGCAGAGGTTCAGGGGACGAAAAACTGTTTTTT. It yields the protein CASRGSGDEKLFF.

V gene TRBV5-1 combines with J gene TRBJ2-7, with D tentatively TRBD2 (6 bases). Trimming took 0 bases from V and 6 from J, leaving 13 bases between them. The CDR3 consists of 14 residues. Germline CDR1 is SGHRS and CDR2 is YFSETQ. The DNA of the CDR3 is TGCGCCAGCAGCTTGGGGAGGGGAGGCTCCGAGCAGTACTTC. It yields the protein CASSLGRGGSEQYF.

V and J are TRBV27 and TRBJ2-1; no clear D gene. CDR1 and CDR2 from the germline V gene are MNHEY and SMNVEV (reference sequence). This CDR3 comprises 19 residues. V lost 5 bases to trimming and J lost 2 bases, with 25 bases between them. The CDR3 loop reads CASSKKAVSGTYPYNEQFF. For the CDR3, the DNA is TGTGCCAGCAGTAAAAAGGCTGTGTCAGGAACTTACCCCTACAATGAGCAGTTCTTC.

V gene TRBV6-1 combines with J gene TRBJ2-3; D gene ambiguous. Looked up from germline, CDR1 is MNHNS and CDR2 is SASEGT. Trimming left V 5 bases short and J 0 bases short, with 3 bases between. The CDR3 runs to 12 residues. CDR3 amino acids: CASSLSTDTQYF. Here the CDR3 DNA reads TGTGCCAGCAGTTTAAGCACAGATACGCAGTATTTT.

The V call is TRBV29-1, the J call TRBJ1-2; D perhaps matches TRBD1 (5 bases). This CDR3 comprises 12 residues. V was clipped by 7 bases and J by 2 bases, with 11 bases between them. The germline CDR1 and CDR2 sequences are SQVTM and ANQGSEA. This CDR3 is CSGTTENYGYTF. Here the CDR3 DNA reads TGCAGCGGGACGACAGAGAACTATGGCTACACCTTC.

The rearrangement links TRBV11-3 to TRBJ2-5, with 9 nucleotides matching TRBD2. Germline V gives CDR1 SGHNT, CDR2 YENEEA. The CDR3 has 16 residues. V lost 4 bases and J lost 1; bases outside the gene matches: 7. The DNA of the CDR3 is TGTGCCAGCAGCTCCGGAGCGGGAGGCGCCCAAGAGACCCAGTACTTC. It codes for CASSSGAGGAQETQYF.

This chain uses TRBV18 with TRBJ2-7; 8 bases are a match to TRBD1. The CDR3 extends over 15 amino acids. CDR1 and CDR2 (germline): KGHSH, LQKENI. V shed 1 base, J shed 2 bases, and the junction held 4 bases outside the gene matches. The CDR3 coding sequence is TGTGCCAGCTCACCACAAGGGACAGGTACCTACGAGCAGTACTTC. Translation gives CASSPQGTGTYEQYF.

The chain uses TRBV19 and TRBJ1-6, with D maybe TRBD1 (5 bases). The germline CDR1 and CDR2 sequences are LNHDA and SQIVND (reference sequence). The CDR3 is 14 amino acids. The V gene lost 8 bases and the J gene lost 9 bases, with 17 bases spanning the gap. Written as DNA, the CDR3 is TGTGCCAGTGGGCCGGGGGACTTTGGTTCACCCCTCCACTTT. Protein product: CASGPGDFGSPLHF.

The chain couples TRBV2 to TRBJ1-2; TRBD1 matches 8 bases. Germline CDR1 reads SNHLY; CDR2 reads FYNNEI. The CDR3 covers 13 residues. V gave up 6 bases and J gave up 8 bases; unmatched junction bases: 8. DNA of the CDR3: TGTGCCAGCAGGTGGACAGGGCTCTTAGGCTACACCTTC. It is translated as CASRWTGLLGYTF.

CDR3 sequence reads: CASSPALGQGSYNEQFF. The CDR3 DNA sequence: TGTGCCAGCAGCCCGGCCCTAGGACAGGGTTCCTACAATGAGCAGTTCTTC. V gene TRBV11-2 combines with J gene TRBJ2-1; 8 positions agree with TRBD1. Per germline, CDR1 SGHAT and CDR2 FQNNGV. The trim removed 5 bases at V and 1 base at J, leaving 10 bases unmatched. The CDR3 consists of 17 residues.

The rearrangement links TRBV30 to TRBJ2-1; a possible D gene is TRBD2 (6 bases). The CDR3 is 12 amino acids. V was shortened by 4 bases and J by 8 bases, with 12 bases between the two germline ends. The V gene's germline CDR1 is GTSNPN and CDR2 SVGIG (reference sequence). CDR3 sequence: CAWTTSHDEQFF. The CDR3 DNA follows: TGTGCCTGGACAACTAGCCACGATGAGCAGTTCTTC. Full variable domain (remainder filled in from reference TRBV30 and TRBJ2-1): SQTIHQWPATLVQPVGSPLSLECTVEGTSNPNLYWYRQAAGRGLQLLFYSVGIGQISSEVPQNLSASRPQDRQFILSSKKLLLSDSGFYLCAWTTSHDEQFFGPGTRLTVL.

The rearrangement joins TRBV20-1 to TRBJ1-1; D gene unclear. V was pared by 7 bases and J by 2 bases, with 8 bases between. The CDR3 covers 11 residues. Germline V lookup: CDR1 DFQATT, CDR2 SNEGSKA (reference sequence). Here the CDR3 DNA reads TGCAGTGGGACTGACAACACTGAAGCTTTCTTT. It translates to CSGTDNTEAFF.

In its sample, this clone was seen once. For the CDR3, the DNA is TGTGCCAGCAGTGAACATAGAGGCTACACCTTC. This translates into CASSEHRGYTF. The chain carries TRBV25-1 and TRBJ1-2; no definite D call. There are 11 residues in the CDR3. Trimming pared 2 bases from V and 8 bases from J, leaving 6 bases between. The germline V gene has CDR1 MGHDK and CDR2 SYGVNS.

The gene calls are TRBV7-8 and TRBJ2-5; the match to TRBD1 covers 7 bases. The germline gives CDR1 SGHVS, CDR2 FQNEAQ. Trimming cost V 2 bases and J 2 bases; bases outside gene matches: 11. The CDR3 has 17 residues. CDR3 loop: CASSLLRQGLGQETQYF. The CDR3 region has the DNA TGTGCCAGCAGCTTACTGCGACAGGGATTGGGTCAAGAGACCCAGTACTTC.

This CDR3 is CSARASREQFF. CDR3 DNA sequence: TGCAGTGCTAGAGCCTCCCGGGAGCAGTTCTTC. The chain has TRBV20-1 and TRBJ2-1, with D unclear. V was pared by 1 base and J by 10 bases, with 8 bases between. The CDR3 length is 11 residues. CDR1 and CDR2 from the germline V gene are DFQATT and SNEGSKA (reference sequence).

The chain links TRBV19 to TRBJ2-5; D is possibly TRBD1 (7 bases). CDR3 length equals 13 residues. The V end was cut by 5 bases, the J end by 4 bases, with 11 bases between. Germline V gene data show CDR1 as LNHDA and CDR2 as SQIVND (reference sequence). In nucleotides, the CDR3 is TGTGCCAGTAGTGCGGGACAGCGAGAGACCCAGTACTTC. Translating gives CASSAGQRETQYF.

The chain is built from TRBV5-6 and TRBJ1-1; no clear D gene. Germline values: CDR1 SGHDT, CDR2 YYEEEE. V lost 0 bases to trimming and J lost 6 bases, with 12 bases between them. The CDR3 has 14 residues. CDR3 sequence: CASSLGVGVPEAFF. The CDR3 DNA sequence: TGTGCCAGCAGCTTGGGAGTCGGGGTGCCTGAAGCTTTCTTT.

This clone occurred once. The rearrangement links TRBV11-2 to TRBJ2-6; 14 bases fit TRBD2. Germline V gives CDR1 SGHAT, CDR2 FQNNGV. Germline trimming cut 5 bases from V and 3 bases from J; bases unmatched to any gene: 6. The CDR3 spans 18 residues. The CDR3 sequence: CASSRSGLAGDGANVLTF. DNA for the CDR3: TGTGCCAGCAGCCGATCGGGACTAGCGGGAGATGGGGCCAACGTCCTGACTTTC.

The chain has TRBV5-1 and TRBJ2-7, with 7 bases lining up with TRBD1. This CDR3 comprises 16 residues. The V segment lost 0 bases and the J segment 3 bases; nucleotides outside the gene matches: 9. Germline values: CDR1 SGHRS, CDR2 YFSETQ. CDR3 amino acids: CASSLAVGRGNYEQYF. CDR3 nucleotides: TGCGCCAGCAGCTTGGCCGTTGGCAGGGGGAACTACGAGCAGTACTTC.